This passage covers 6 T cell receptor beta chains from one sample sequenced in a study of shared clonotypes between healthy human individuals. CD45RO-negative cells were positively selected for CCR7, leaving out terminally differentiated effector memory CD45RA+ cells. Clones were read by immunoSEQ multiplex PCR, and TCRdb kept only the in-frame ones, dropping some. The data contain more than 2 million clones, roughly 95% of them singletons. Material for sequencing was naive CD8+ T cells sorted from blood. These receptors were taken from a man between 18 and 35 years old in good health.

This chain uses TRBV4-1 with TRBJ2-2; TRBD1 matches at 11 bases. Trimming took 3 bases from V and 7 from J; bases not matched to a gene: 7. Germline CDR1 is MGHRA and CDR2 is YSYEKL. The length of the CDR3 is 16 residues. The CDR3: CASSQTDRGQGGELFF. The DNA of the CDR3 is TGCGCCAGCAGCCAGACGGACAGGGGGCAAGGCGGGGAGCTGTTTTTT.

This chain links TRBV28 with TRBJ2-7, with 7 bases identical to TRBD2. V dropped 3 bases and J dropped 6; count of bases not matched to a gene: 11. CDR1 is MDHEN, CDR2 SYDVKM, per germline. The CDR3 covers 15 residues. In DNA form, the CDR3 reads TGTGCCAGCAGTTTGAGCGGGGCGAAGGGAGGCGAGCAGTACTTC. This gives the protein CASSLSGAKGGEQYF. Supplemented by reference TRBV28 and TRBJ2-7, the full variable domain reads DVKVTQSSRYLVKRTGEKVFLECVQDMDHENMFWYRQDPGLGLRLIYFSYDVKMKEKGDIPEGYSVSREKKERFSLILESASTNQTSMYLCASSLSGAKGGEQYFGPGTRLTVT.

This chain links TRBV29-1 with TRBJ2-1; the match to TRBD2 covers 9 bases. The V and J ends lost 2 bases and 1 base, in that order; junction bases with no gene match: 12. The CDR3 consists of 18 residues. Germline CDR1 is SQVTM and CDR2 is ANQGSEA. The CDR3 sequence: CSVEKASGTTLSYNEQFF. The CDR3 DNA reads TGCAGCGTTGAAAAAGCTAGCGGGACAACATTATCCTACAATGAGCAGTTCTTC.

This chain links TRBV27 with TRBJ2-3, with D possibly matching TRBD2 (6 bases). CDR3 length: 17 residues. With 0 bases removed from V and 0 bases from J, the gap between germline ends came to 13 bases. In germline, CDR1 is MNHEY, CDR2 SMNVEV (reference sequence). The CDR3 is CASSLSAAGKSTDTQYF. CDR3 DNA sequence: TGTGCCAGCAGTTTATCGGCGGCGGGGAAAAGCACAGATACGCAGTATTTT.

The chain couples TRBV9 to TRBJ1-3, with a possible D match to TRBD1 (6 bases). Trimming took off 4 bases at V and 0 bases at J, with 17 bases between the two ends. CDR3 length: 17 amino acids. Germline V gives CDR1 SGDLS, CDR2 YYNGEE. The CDR3 region has the DNA TGTGCCAGCAGCTACTACCCGGGACAATTCTCTGGAAACACCATATATTTT. Amino acids: CASSYYPGQFSGNTIYF.

V and J are TRBV27 and TRBJ1-2; TRBD1 might be the D (6 bases). The CDR3 is made up of 14 amino acids. Germline CDR1 is MNHEY and CDR2 is SMNVEV (reference sequence). V shed 6 bases and J shed 4 bases, with 15 bases lying between them. Here the CDR3 DNA reads TGTGCCAGCAGCCCAACAGGGTTTGGCTATGGCTACACCTTC. Translation gives CASSPTGFGYGYTF.